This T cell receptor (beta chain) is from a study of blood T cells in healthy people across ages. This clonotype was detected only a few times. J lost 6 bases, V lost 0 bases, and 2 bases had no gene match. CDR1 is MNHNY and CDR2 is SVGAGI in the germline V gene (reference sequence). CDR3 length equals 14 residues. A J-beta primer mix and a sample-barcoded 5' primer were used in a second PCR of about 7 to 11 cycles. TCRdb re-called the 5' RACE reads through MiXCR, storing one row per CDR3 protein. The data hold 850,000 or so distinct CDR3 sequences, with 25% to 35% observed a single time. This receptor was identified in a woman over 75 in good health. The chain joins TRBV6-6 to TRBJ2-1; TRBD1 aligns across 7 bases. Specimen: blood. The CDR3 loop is CASSYSGQVNEQFF. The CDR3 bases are TGTGCCAGCAGTTACTCAGGACAGGTCAATGAGCAGTTCTTC.